This TCR beta chain comes out of a study of CD8 T cells in ankylosing spondylitis. From the 5' RACE reads, TCRdb called clonotypes with MiXCR, one entry per CDR3 protein. Here the sample spans some 840,000 distinct CDR3 sequences, about an eighth being singletons. Regarding this clonotype: The antigen is not known.

V lost 0 bases, J lost 5 bases, and 18 bases lay in between. The CDR3 runs to 16 residues. Germline CDR1 SGHKS, CDR2 YYEKEE (reference sequence). General observations from the study: There was a TCR beta motif, made of 7 to 9 highly homologous variants, that appeared characteristic of ankylosing spondylitis blood. Clones linked with disease were CD8+ and fairly uncommon in the peripheral blood. Prior work had noted some motif variants in reactive arthritis blood and synovial fluid. Significantly higher representation of disease-linked clones was reported for matched ankylosing spondylitis synovial fluid.

The genes are TRBV5-5 and TRBJ2-7, with TRBD2 as a possible D gene (6 bases). Material for sequencing was blood, either unsorted or a sorted T cell fraction (not recorded which). The origin of this receptor is a male donor with ankylosing spondylitis. The CDR3 spells CASSLGLGTGVDEQYF. Here the CDR3 DNA reads TGTGCCAGCAGCTTGGGACTCGGGACGGGAGTTGACGAGCAGTACTTC.